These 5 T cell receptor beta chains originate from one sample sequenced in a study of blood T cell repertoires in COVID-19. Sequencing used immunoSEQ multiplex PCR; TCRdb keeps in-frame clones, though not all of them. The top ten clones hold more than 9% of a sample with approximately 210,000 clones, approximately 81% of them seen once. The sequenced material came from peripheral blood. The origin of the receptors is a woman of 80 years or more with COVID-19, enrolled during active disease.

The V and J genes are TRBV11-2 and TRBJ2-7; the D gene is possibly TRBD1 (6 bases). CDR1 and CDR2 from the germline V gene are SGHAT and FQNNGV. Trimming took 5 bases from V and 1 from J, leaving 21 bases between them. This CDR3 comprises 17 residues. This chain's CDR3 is CASSDGQKLVSSYEQYF. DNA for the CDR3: TGTGCCAGCAGCGATGGACAGAAGCTAGTATCTTCCTACGAGCAGTACTTC. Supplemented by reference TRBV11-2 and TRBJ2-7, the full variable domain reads EAGVAQSPRYKIIEKRQSVAFWCNPISGHATLYWYQQILGQGPKLLIQFQNNGVVDDSQLPKDRFSAERLKGVDSTLKIQPAKLEDSAVYLCASSDGQKLVSSYEQYFGPGTRLTVT.

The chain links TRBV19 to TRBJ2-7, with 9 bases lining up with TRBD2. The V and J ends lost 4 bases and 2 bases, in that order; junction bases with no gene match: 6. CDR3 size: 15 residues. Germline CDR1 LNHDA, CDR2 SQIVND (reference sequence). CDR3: CASSSARGGTYEQYF. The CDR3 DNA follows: TGTGCCAGTAGTAGCGCGCGGGGGGGTACCTACGAGCAGTACTTC.

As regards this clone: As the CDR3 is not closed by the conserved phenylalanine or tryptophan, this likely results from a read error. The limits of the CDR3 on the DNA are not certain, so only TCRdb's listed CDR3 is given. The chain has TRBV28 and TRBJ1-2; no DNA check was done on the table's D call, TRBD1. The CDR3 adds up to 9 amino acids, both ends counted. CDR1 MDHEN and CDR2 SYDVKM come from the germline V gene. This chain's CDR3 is CASSPGTQD.

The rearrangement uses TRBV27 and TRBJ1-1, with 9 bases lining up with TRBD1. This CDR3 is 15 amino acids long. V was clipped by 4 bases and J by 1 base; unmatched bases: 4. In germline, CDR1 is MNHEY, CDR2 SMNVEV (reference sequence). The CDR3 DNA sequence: TGTGCCAGCAGTTCAACAGGGGGCTCGAACACTGAAGCTTTCTTT. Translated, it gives CASSSTGGSNTEAFF.

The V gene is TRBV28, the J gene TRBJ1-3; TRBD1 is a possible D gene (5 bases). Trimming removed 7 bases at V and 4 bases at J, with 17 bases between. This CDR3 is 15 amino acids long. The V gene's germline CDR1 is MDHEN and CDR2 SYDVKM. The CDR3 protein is CASTASAGSGNTIYF. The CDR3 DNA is TGTGCCAGCACCGCCTCAGCAGGGTCCGGAAACACCATATATTTT.